Below, 18 T cell receptor beta chains from the same sample are listed, as sequenced in a study of early T cells in non-severe SARS-CoV-2 infection. TCRdb re-derived calls from the 5' RACE reads in MiXCR, one entry per CDR3 protein. The repertoire holds approximately 120,000 distinct CDR3 sequences, 15% seen once, with just over 20% in the top ten. Sequenced: whole blood. All receptors derive from an adult who was a healthcare worker with PCR-confirmed SARS-CoV-2 infection or an uninfected control (not recorded which).

V gene TRBV2 combines with J gene TRBJ2-2; 12 nucleotides agree with TRBD2. CDR1 and CDR2 (germline): SNHLY, FYNNEI. This CDR3 comprises 15 residues. Trimming removed 4 bases from V and 5 bases from J; junction bases left unmatched: 2. For the CDR3, the DNA is TGTGCCAGCAGTGGACTAGCGGGGGATACCGGGGAGCTGTTTTTT. It yields the protein CASSGLAGDTGELFF.

This clonotype was counted ten times or more. V and J are TRBV30 and TRBJ1-1; D might be TRBD1 (5 bases). The CDR3 sequence is 14 residues long. Trimming cost V 8 bases and J 0 bases, with 16 bases left between them. The germline V gene has CDR1 GTSNPN and CDR2 SVGIG (reference sequence). For the CDR3, the DNA is TGTGCCCGGACGCAGGGAGCCTTGAACACTGAAGCTTTCTTT. It yields the protein CARTQGALNTEAFF.

This chain links TRBV4-1 with TRBJ1-1; 7 bases align to TRBD1. V lost 6 bases, J lost 0 bases, and 7 bases stayed unmatched. This CDR3 has 15 amino acids. Germline lookup yields CDR1 MGHRA and CDR2 YSYEKL. CDR3 sequence reads: CASRYRDSLNTEAFF. Here the CDR3 DNA reads TGCGCCAGCAGGTATCGGGACAGCCTGAACACTGAAGCTTTCTTT.

This clonotype was detected ten times or more. This chain connects TRBV6-2 or TRBV6-3 to TRBJ2-7, with 9 bases lining up with TRBD1. Per the germline V gene, CDR1 is MNHEY and CDR2 is SVGEGT. The CDR3 length is 14 residues. V gave up 5 bases and J gave up 7 bases; unmatched junction bases: 9. As DNA, the CDR3 is TGTGCCAGCAGTCGCGGGACAGGGTCGGAGGAGCAGTACTTC. This gives the protein CASSRGTGSEEQYF.

A few counts support this clonotype. The chain has TRBV5-1 and TRBJ2-7; 10 bases align to TRBD2. There are 14 residues in the CDR3. From germline, CDR1 is SGHRS and CDR2 YFSETQ. Unmatched junction bases numbered 2, after V lost 4 bases and J lost 1 base. The CDR3 protein is CASSETSGSYEQYF. As DNA, the CDR3 is TGCGCCAGCAGCGAGACTAGCGGGTCCTACGAGCAGTACTTC.

The chain joins TRBV4-1 to TRBJ1-2, with TRBD1 as a possible D gene (6 bases). The CDR3 totals 14 residues. The germline V and J ends were trimmed by 0 bases and 4 bases, with 9 bases remaining between them. Germline V CDR1 and CDR2: MGHRA, YSYEKL. This chain's CDR3 is CASSQERGAYGYTF. Written as DNA, the CDR3 is TGCGCCAGCAGCCAAGAAAGGGGGGCCTATGGCTACACCTTC.

This clonotype was observed many times. This CDR3 reads CASTGQGAGEQFF. The CDR3 region has the DNA TGTGCCAGCACCGGACAGGGGGCAGGAGAGCAGTTCTTC. This rearrangement joins TRBV6-6 to TRBJ2-1, with 11 bases fitting TRBD1. The CDR3 length is 13 residues. In germline, CDR1 is MNHNY, CDR2 SVGAGI (reference sequence). Germline trimming cut 7 bases from V and 10 bases from J; bases unmatched to any gene: 6.

This clonotype was observed many times. This chain links TRBV3-1 with TRBJ1-2, with 8 positions matching TRBD1. This CDR3 is built from 13 residues. Trimming took 4 bases from V and 4 from J; bases not matched to a gene: 2. Germline CDR1 and CDR2: LGHDT and YNNKEL (reference sequence). CDR3 coding DNA: TGTGCCAGCAGCCGCGGACAGGGCTATGGCTACACCTTC. Translating gives CASSRGQGYGYTF.

The chain joins TRBV5-1 to TRBJ1-2; D perhaps matches TRBD1 (5 bases). This CDR3 contains 14 residues. Germline CDR1 reads SGHRS; CDR2 reads YFSETQ. Trimming shortened V by 3 bases and J by 2 bases, and 11 bases separated the two germline ends. CDR3 amino acids: CASSSSQGNYGYTF. CDR3 bases: TGCGCCAGCAGCTCGTCCCAGGGAAACTATGGCTACACCTTC.

The V and J genes are TRBV6-2 or TRBV6-3 and TRBJ2-5; D might be TRBD1 or TRBD2, each matching 5 bases. CDR1 and CDR2 (germline): MNHEY, SVGEGT. This CDR3 spans 15 amino acids. V lost 4 bases and J 3 bases, leaving 15 bases between the germline ends. As DNA, the CDR3 is TGTGCCAGCAGTTCCTTAAAGGGACGGAAAGAGACCCAGTACTTC. Encoded protein: CASSSLKGRKETQYF.

The V gene is TRBV12-3 or TRBV12-4, the J gene TRBJ2-3, with TRBD1 identical over 8 bases. V lost 6 bases and J lost 4; bases outside the gene matches: 15. CDR3 length: 17 residues. The CDR3 loop reads CASSVLFGQGKSDTQYF. In DNA form, the CDR3 reads TGTGCCAGCAGCGTTTTATTTGGACAGGGAAAGTCAGATACGCAGTATTTT.

The V and J genes are TRBV9 and TRBJ1-3; 8 nucleotides align to TRBD1. The CDR3 runs to 17 residues. CDR1 SGDLS and CDR2 YYNGEE come from the germline V gene. V lost 4 bases, J lost 2 bases, and 11 bases stayed unmatched. The CDR3 loop is CASSTLGQGRAGNTIYF. The CDR3, as DNA: TGTGCCAGCAGCACTCTAGGACAGGGTCGGGCTGGAAACACCATATATTTT.

This clonotype was counted many times. The chain recombines TRBV11-2 with TRBJ2-2; D may be TRBD1 (5 bases). In germline, CDR1 is SGHAT, CDR2 FQNNGV. The CDR3 totals 16 residues. Trimming left V 5 bases short and J 2 bases short, with 15 bases between. The CDR3: CASSPIGRTNTGELFF. The CDR3 DNA is TGTGCCAGCAGCCCGATCGGGCGGACAAACACCGGGGAGCTGTTTTTT. The full variable domain, with the rest looked up from reference TRBV11-2 and TRBJ2-2, is EAGVAQSPRYKIIEKRQSVAFWCNPISGHATLYWYQQILGQGPKLLIQFQNNGVVDDSQLPKDRFSAERLKGVDSTLKIQPAKLEDSAVYLCASSPIGRTNTGELFFGEGSRLTVL.

This clonotype was recorded a few times. J is TRBJ2-7 and V is TRBV21-1. TRBV21-1 represents a pseudogene. The CDR3 extends over 15 amino acids. This chain's CDR3 is CASSKAHSFMYEQYF. The CDR3 nucleotides are TGTGCCAGCAGCAAAGCGCACAGCTTTATGTACGAGCAGTACTTC.

This clonotype showed up just a few times. The chain employs TRBV7-9 and TRBJ1-3; possible D gene TRBD1, 5 bases. Germline lookup yields CDR1 SEHNR and CDR2 FQNEAQ (reference sequence). Trimming removed 6 bases at V and 2 bases at J, with 5 bases between. This CDR3 is built from 12 residues. In DNA form, the CDR3 reads TGTGCCAGCAGGACAGCTGGAAACACCATATATTTT. It specifies CASRTAGNTIYF.

The V call is TRBV9, the J call TRBJ1-1; D gene ambiguous. Per germline, CDR1 SGDLS and CDR2 YYNGEE. Trimming cost V 4 bases and J 2 bases, with 12 bases left between them. The CDR3 runs to 14 residues. The CDR3 DNA is TGTGCCAGCAGCCCTCCCTCTAGCAACACTGAAGCTTTCTTT. Protein sequence: CASSPPSSNTEAFF.

The rearrangement joins TRBV5-1 to TRBJ1-3; possibly TRBD1 for D (5 bases). Trimming left V 4 bases short and J 4 bases short, with 12 bases between. The germline gives CDR1 SGHRS, CDR2 YFSETQ. The CDR3 covers 14 residues. The CDR3 sequence is CASSLGHRGNTIYF. The CDR3 DNA is TGCGCCAGCAGCCTCGGACACCGAGGAAACACCATATATTTT.

The rearrangement joins TRBV21-1 to TRBJ2-3; TRBD2, the table's D call, lacks a check against the DNA. TRBV21-1 is a pseudogene. The CDR3 runs 18 residues. The CDR3 DNA follows: TGTGCCAGCAGCAAACGCTTCCGGCGGGGGGGAGGCACAGATACGCAGTATTTT. It specifies CASSKRFRRGGGTDTQYF.